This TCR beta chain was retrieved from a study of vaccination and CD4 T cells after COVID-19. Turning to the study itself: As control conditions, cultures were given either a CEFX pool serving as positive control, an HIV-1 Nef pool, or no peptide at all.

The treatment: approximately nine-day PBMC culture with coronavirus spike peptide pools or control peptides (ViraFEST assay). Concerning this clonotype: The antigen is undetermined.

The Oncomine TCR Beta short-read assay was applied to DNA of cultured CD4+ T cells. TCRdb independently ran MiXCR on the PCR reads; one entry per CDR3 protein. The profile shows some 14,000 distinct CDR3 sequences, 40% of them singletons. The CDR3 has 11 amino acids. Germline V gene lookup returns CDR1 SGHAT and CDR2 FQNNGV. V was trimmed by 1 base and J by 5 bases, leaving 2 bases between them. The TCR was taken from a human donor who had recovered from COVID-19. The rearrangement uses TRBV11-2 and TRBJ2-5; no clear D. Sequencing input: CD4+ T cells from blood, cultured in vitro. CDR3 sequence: CASSLVETQYF. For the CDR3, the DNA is TGTGCCAGCAGCTTAGTTGAGACCCAGTACTTC.